Listed here are 19 T cell receptor beta chains from one sample, sequenced in a study of T cells in localized non-small cell lung cancer. Assay: immunoSEQ multiplex PCR; the TCRdb copy retains only in-frame clones and omits some. The sample holds approximately 35,000 clones, 80% to 95% seen once. Material: peripheral blood mononuclear cells, obtained before any cancer treatment. These receptor sequences come from a female donor of 60 years or more with stage II lung adenocarcinoma.

The sample holds a few counts of this clone. The chain combines TRBV19 with TRBJ1-5, with D unclear. V was cut by 8 bases and J by 0 bases, with 11 bases left in between. This CDR3 is built from 14 residues. CDR1 LNHDA and CDR2 SQIVND come from the germline V gene (reference sequence). CDR3 protein: CASHERRSNQPQHF. CDR3 nucleotides: TGTGCCAGTCACGAGAGGCGTAGCAATCAGCCCCAGCATTTT.

The chain is built from TRBV9 and TRBJ2-1, with D perhaps TRBD2 (5 bases). Trimming stripped 1 base from V and 9 bases from J, with 14 bases between. The CDR3 extends over 14 amino acids. The V gene's germline CDR1 is SGDLS and CDR2 YYNGEE. CDR3 in amino acids: CASSVNPTTGEQFF. As DNA, the CDR3 is TGTGCCAGCAGCGTAAACCCGACTACGGGTGAGCAGTTCTTC.

The chain combines TRBV7-3 with TRBJ2-5; the match to TRBD2 covers 7 bases. CDR1 is SGHTA, CDR2 FQGTGA, per germline. The CDR3 length is 13 residues. J gave up 4 bases and V 5 bases, and 4 bases lay outside the gene matches. The CDR3 loop reads CASSAGTTETQYF. In DNA form, the CDR3 reads TGTGCCAGCAGCGCCGGGACTACAGAGACCCAGTACTTC.

The chain carries TRBV6-1 and TRBJ1-1; D call uncertain. The germline CDR1 and CDR2 sequences are MNHNS and SASEGT. CDR3 length: 14 residues. V lost 6 bases and J lost 8, with 19 bases in between. This CDR3 is CASSGYRGRPEAFF. The CDR3 DNA reads TGTGCCAGCAGCGGGTATAGAGGAAGACCGGAAGCTTTCTTT.

The chain links TRBV5-1 to TRBJ1-6; unclear D gene. The CDR3 extends over 13 amino acids. V lost 0 bases and J lost 13, with 11 bases in between. Germline V gives CDR1 SGHRS, CDR2 YFSETQ. The CDR3 reads CASSLELGSPLHF. As DNA, the CDR3 is TGCGCCAGCAGCTTGGAACTAGGGAGTCCCCTCCACTTT. Full variable domain (outside the CDR3, taken from reference TRBV5-1 and TRBJ1-6): KAGVTQTPRYLIKTRGQQVTLSCSPISGHRSVSWYQQTPGQGLQFLFEYFSETQRNKGNFPGRFSGRQFSNSRSEMNVSTLELGDSALYLCASSLELGSPLHFGNGTRLTVT.

The CDR3 sequence is CAWMRGRRNTEAFF. The CDR3 bases are TGTGCCTGGATGAGGGGCCGCCGGAACACTGAAGCTTTCTTT. The chain employs TRBV30 and TRBJ1-1; D might be TRBD1 (5 bases). CDR3 length equals 14 residues. V lost 4 bases and J 1 base, leaving 13 bases between the germline ends. Per germline, CDR1 GTSNPN and CDR2 SVGIG (reference sequence).

The rearrangement joins TRBV5-1 to TRBJ2-7, with 7 bases that match TRBD1. V shed 5 bases, J shed 7 bases, and the junction held 12 bases outside the gene matches. Germline CDR1 is SGHRS and CDR2 is YFSETQ. There are 14 residues in the CDR3. Here the CDR3 DNA reads TGCGCCAGCAGACCCGGACAGGCTTTTGAAGAGCAGTACTTC. Translation: CASRPGQAFEEQYF.

V gene TRBV2 combines with J gene TRBJ2-5; D gene ambiguous. V lost 6 bases and J 5 bases, leaving 10 bases between the germline ends. CDR1 SNHLY and CDR2 FYNNEI come from the germline V gene. This CDR3 is 12 amino acids long. CDR3 loop: CASSLGEETQYF. CDR3 nucleotide sequence: TGTGCCAGCAGCCTCGGTGAGGAGACCCAGTACTTC.

V gene TRBV11-2 combines with J gene TRBJ2-7; D possibly corresponds to TRBD1 (5 bases). Germline V lookup: CDR1 SGHAT, CDR2 FQNNGV. With 0 bases removed from V and 6 bases from J, the gap between germline ends came to 9 bases. This CDR3 spans 13 amino acids. Written as DNA, the CDR3 is TGTGCCAGCAGCTTAGATCAAAGGGGCGAGCAGTACTTC. Translation gives CASSLDQRGEQYF.

The table lists this clone with a few counts. This sequence joins TRBV15 and TRBJ2-7; 7 bases fit TRBD1. This CDR3 has 14 amino acids. Germline CDR1 is LNHNV and CDR2 is YYDKDF (reference sequence). The trim removed 6 bases at V and 0 bases at J, leaving 5 bases unmatched. The CDR3 coding sequence is TGTGCCACCAGGCACCGGGACAGCTCCTACGAGCAGTACTTC. It encodes CATRHRDSSYEQYF.

Only a few counts were recorded for this clone. This chain connects TRBV7-9 to TRBJ1-1; TRBD1 might be the D (5 bases). Germline V gene lookup returns CDR1 SEHNR and CDR2 FQNEAQ (reference sequence). This CDR3 region has 17 residues. Trimming took 5 bases from V and 3 from J, leaving 22 bases between them. The CDR3, as DNA: TGTGCCAGCAGCCCGTTTGGGGGGAATCTGGGGTACACTGAAGCTTTCTTT. Encoded protein: CASSPFGGNLGYTEAFF.

The rearrangement uses TRBV2 and TRBJ2-1; weak D call: TRBD2 (6 bases). The germline V and J ends were trimmed by 2 bases and 10 bases, with 15 bases remaining between them. Germline V gene lookup returns CDR1 SNHLY and CDR2 FYNNEI. The CDR3 runs 14 residues. The CDR3 reads CASSERDSLGEQFF. The DNA of the CDR3 is TGTGCCAGCAGTGAAAGGGACTCCCTGGGAGAGCAGTTCTTC. Full variable domain (rest looked up from reference TRBV2 and TRBJ2-1): EPEVTQTPSHQVTQMGQEVILRCVPISNHLYFYWYRQILGQKVEFLVSFYNNEISEKSEIFDDQFSVERPDGSNFTLKIRSTKLEDSAMYFCASSERDSLGEQFFGPGTRLTVL.

The chain carries TRBV7-9 and TRBJ1-1; no reliable D call. Germline CDR1 and CDR2: SEHNR and FQNEAQ (reference sequence). V was shortened by 2 bases and J by 2 bases, with 9 bases between the two germline ends. The CDR3 length is 14 residues. CDR3 amino acids: CASSLPVPNTEAFF. CDR3 bases: TGTGCCAGCAGCTTACCCGTTCCAAACACTGAAGCTTTCTTT. Looking up the rest from reference TRBV7-9 and TRBJ1-1 gives the full variable domain: DTGVSQNPRHKITKRGQNVTFRCDPISEHNRLYWYRQTLGQGPEFLTYFQNEAQLEKSRLLSDRFSAERPKGSFSTLEIQRTEQGDSAMYLCASSLPVPNTEAFFGQGTRLTVV.

The genes are TRBV4-3 and TRBJ1-3; TRBD1 agrees at 7 bases. Germline CDR1 reads LGHNA; CDR2 reads YSLEER. The junction had 5 bases not matched to a gene; V was cut back by 4 bases and J by 8 bases. This CDR3 has 13 residues. The CDR3 DNA reads TGCGCCAGCAGCCTCAGGGGGGCCGACACCATATATTTT. It translates to CASSLRGADTIYF.

The chain is built from TRBV9 and TRBJ2-1, with D possibly TRBD2 on 6 matching bases. V lost 3 bases and J 8 bases, leaving 15 bases between the germline ends. CDR3 length: 14 amino acids. CDR1 is SGDLS, CDR2 YYNGEE, per germline. In DNA, the CDR3 is TGTGCCAGCAGCGAGGGGACTTTTCCGGATGAGCAGTTCTTC. This encodes CASSEGTFPDEQFF. Filled out from reference TRBV9 and TRBJ2-1, the complete variable domain reads DSGVTQTPKHLITATGQRVTLRCSPRSGDLSVYWYQQSLDQGLQFLIQYYNGEERAKGNILERFSAQQFPDLHSELNLSSLELGDSALYFCASSEGTFPDEQFFGPGTRLTVL.

V gene TRBV5-1 combines with J gene TRBJ2-7; perhaps TRBD1 as D (6 bases). Germline loops: CDR1 SGHRS, CDR2 YFSETQ. The CDR3 is made up of 15 amino acids. V was shortened by 5 bases and J by 2 bases, with 17 bases between the two germline ends. The CDR3 DNA reads TGCGCCAGCAGGGTCTACGAGGACAGAGCCTACGAGCAGTACTTC. Protein: CASRVYEDRAYEQYF.

The chain recombines TRBV5-1 with TRBJ1-1; D is undetermined. The V and J ends lost 0 bases and 1 base respectively, with 4 bases between them. This CDR3 region has 13 residues. Germline loops: CDR1 SGHRS, CDR2 YFSETQ. DNA for the CDR3: TGCGCCAGCAGCTTGGAGTGGAACACTGAAGCTTTCTTT. It is translated as CASSLEWNTEAFF.

The CDR3 bases are TGTGCCACCAGCAGGCGACAGGGTTGGGACACTGAAGCTTTCTTT. It is translated as CATSRRQGWDTEAFF. The chain combines TRBV15 with TRBJ1-1; 7 nucleotides match TRBD1. CDR1 and CDR2 (germline): LNHNV, YYDKDF (reference sequence). The CDR3 has 15 residues. V lost 3 bases, J lost 3 bases, and 7 bases stayed unmatched.

The CDR3 nucleotides read TGTGCCAGCAGTGAACTCCGGACTGACACTGAAGCTTTCTTT. Protein product: CASSELRTDTEAFF. This chain links TRBV6-1 with TRBJ1-1; D is uncertain. This CDR3 has 14 residues. The germline V gene encodes CDR1 MNHNS and CDR2 SASEGT. Trimming took off 2 bases at V and 3 bases at J, with 10 bases between the two ends.